This T cell receptor beta chain originates from a study of T cells in localized non-small cell lung cancer. Study conclusions and caveats: Uninvolved neighboring lung showed the greatest T cell clonality, exceeding tumor. Sequencing was limited to one tumor region, leaving the possibility of heterogeneity open. A median of around 60 clones ranked among the top 100 in tumor appeared in adjacent lung.

The table came from immunoSEQ multiplex PCR; TCRdb's copy has only in-frame clones and leaves some out. The table records about 29,000 clones, about 89% of them present only once. V was clipped by 3 bases and J by 2 bases; unmatched bases: 5. The CDR3 sequence is 15 residues long. Germline assignment: CDR1 LNHDA and CDR2 SQIVND (reference sequence). A remark on this clone: The antigen is undetermined.

The chain links TRBV19 to TRBJ1-1, with 8 bases matching TRBD1. The sample was peripheral blood, taken before any cancer treatment. The origin of this receptor is a woman aged 40-70 years with stage I lung adenocarcinoma. As DNA, the CDR3 is TGTGCCAGTAGTATGGGTCAGGGGGCAAACACTGAAGCTTTCTTT. Protein product: CASSMGQGANTEAFF.